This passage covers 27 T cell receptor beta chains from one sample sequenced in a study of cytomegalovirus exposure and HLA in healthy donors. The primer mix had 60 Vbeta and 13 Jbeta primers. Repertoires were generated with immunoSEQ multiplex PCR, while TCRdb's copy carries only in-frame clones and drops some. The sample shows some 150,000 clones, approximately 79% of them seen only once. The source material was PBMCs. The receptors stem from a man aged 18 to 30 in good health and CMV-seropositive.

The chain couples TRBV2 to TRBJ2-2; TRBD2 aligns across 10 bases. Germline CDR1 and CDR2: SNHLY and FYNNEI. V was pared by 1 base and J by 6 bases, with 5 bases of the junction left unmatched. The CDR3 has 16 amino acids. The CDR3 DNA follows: TGTGCCAGCAGTGAAGGGGTAGCGGGAGGTCCCGGGGAGCTGTTTTTT. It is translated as CASSEGVAGGPGELFF. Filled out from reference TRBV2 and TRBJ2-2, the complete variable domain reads EPEVTQTPSHQVTQMGQEVILRCVPISNHLYFYWYRQILGQKVEFLVSFYNNEISEKSEIFDDQFSVERPDGSNFTLKIRSTKLEDSAMYFCASSEGVAGGPGELFFGEGSRLTVL.

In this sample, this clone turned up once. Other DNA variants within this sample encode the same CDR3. The CDR3 DNA reads as TGTGCCAGTAGTACAAACAGGGTCAGCAATCAGCCCCAGCATTTT. This translates into CASSTNRVSNQPQHF. The chain couples TRBV19 to TRBJ1-5; D is possibly TRBD1 (6 bases). Germline V gene lookup returns CDR1 LNHDA and CDR2 SQIVND (reference sequence). There are 15 residues in the CDR3. Deletions cut 4 bases from V and 1 base from J, with 11 bases between.

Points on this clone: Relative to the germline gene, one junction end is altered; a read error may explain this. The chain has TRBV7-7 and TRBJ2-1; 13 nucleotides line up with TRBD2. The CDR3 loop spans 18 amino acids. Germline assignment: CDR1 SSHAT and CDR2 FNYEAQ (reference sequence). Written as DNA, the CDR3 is TGTGCTAGCAGCTTAGTGTTTAGGGGGACTAGCGGGAACTATGAGCAGTTCTTC. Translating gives CASSLVFRGTSGNYEQFF.

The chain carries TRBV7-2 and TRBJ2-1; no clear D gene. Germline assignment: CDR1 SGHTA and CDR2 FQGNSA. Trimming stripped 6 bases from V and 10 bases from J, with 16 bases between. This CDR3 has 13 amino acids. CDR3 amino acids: CASSAGLLREQFF. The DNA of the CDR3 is TGTGCCAGCAGTGCCGGCCTTCTCAGGGAGCAGTTCTTC.

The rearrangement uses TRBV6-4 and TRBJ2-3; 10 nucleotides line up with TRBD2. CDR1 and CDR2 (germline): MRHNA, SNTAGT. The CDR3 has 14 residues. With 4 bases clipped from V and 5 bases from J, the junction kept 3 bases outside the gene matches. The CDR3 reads CASSASGSRDTQYF. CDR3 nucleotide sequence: TGTGCCAGCAGTGCTAGCGGGAGTCGAGATACGCAGTATTTT.

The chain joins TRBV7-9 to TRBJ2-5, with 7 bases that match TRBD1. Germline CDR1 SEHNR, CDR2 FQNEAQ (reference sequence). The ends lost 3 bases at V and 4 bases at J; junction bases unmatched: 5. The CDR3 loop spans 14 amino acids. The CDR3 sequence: CASSFATGIETQYF. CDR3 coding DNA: TGTGCCAGCAGCTTCGCGACAGGGATAGAGACCCAGTACTTC.

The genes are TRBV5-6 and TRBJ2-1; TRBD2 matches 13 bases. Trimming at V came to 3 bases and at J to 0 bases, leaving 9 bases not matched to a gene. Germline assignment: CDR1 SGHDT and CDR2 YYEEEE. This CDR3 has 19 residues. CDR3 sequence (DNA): TGTGCCAGCAGCTGGGAAGGACTAGCGGGAGAAGGCTCCTACAATGAGCAGTTCTTC. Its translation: CASSWEGLAGEGSYNEQFF.

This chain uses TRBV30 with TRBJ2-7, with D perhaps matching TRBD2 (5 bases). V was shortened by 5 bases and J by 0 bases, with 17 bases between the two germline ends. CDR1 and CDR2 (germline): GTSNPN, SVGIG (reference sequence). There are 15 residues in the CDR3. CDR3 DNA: TGTGCCTGGGGCGACCCGGAGACTATCTCCTACGAGCAGTACTTC. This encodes CAWGDPETISYEQYF.

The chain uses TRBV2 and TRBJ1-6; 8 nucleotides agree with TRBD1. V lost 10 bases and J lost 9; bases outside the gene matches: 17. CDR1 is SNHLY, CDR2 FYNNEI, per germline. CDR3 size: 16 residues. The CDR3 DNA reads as TGTGCCACCTCGGACGGCCAGGGGGCATCTCGTTCACCCCTCCACTTT. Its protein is CATSDGQGASRSPLHF.

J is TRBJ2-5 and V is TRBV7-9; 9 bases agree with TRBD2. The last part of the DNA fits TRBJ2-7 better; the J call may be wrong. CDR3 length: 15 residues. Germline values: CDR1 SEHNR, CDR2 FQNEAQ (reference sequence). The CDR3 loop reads CASSHISGRKNEQYF. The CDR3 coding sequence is TGTGCCAGCAGCCACATTAGCGGGAGAAAAAACGAGCAGTACTTC.

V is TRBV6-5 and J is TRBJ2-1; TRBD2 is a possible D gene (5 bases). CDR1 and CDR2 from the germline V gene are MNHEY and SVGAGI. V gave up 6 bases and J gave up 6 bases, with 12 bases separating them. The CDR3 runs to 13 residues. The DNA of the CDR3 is TGTGCCAGCAGCCGAACTAGAGCCAATGAGCAGTTCTTC. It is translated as CASSRTRANEQFF.

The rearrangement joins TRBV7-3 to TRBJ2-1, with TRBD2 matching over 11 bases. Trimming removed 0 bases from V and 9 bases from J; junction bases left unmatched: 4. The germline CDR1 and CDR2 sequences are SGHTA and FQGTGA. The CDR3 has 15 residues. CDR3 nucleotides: TGTGCCAGCAGCTTAACGCTAGCGGGAGGTGTTGAGCAGTTCTTC. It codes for CASSLTLAGGVEQFF.

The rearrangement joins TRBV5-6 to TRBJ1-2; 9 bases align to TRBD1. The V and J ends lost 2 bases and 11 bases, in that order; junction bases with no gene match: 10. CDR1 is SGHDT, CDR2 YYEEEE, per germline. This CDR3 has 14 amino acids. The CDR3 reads CASSLFDLDRGYTF. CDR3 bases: TGTGCCAGCAGCTTATTTGACCTAGACAGGGGGTACACCTTC. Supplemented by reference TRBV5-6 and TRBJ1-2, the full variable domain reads DAGVTQSPTHLIKTRGQQVTLRCSPKSGHDTVSWYQQALGQGPQFIFQYYEEEERQRGNFPDRFSGHQFPNYSSELNVNALLLGDSALYLCASSLFDLDRGYTFGSGTRLTVV.

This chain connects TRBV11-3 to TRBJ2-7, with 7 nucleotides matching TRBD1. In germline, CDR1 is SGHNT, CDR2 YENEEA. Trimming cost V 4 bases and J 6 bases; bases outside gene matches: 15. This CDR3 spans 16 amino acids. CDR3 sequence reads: CASSSRDRDRATEQYF. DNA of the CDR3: TGTGCCAGCAGCTCCCGGGACCGAGACAGGGCTACCGAGCAGTACTTC.

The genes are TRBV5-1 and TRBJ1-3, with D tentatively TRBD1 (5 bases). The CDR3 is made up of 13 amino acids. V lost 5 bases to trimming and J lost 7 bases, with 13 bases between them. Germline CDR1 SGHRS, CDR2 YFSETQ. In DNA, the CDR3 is TGCGCCAGCAGGGGCGGCTCAGGGAACACCATATATTTT. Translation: CASRGGSGNTIYF.

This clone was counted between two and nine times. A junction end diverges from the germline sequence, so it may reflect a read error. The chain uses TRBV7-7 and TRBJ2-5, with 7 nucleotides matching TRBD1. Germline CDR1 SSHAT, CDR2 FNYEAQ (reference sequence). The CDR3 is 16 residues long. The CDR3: CASSLVTSGGLETQYF. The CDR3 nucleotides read TGTGCTAGCAGCTTAGTGACCTCAGGGGGTTTAGAGACCCAGTACTTC. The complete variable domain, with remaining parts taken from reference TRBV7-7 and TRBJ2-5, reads GAGVSQSPRYKVTKRGQDVTLRCDPISSHATLYWYQQALGQGPEFLTYFNYEAQPDKSGLPSDRFSAERPEGSISTLTIQRTEQRDSAMYRCASSLVTSGGLETQYFGPGTRLLVL.

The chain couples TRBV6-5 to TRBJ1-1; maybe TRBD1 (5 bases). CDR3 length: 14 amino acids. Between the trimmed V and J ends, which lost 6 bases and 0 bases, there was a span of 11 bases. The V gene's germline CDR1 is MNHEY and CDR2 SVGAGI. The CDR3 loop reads CASRETGMNTEAFF. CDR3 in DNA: TGTGCCAGCAGGGAAACAGGTATGAACACTGAAGCTTTCTTT.

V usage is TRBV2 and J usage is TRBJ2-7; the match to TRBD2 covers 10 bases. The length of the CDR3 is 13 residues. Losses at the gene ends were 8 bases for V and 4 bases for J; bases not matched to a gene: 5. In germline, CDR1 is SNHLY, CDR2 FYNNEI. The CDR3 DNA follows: TGTGCCAGCCAGCGGGAGGGCCCGTACGAGCAGTACTTC. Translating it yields CASQREGPYEQYF.

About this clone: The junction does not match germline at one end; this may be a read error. CDR3 sequence reads: CASSAPYFGTDTQYF. The DNA of the CDR3 is TGTGCCAGCAGCGCGCCCTATTTCGGAACAGATACACAGTATTTT. The chain employs TRBV5-6 and TRBJ2-3; D not certain. CDR3 size: 15 residues. Per the germline V gene, CDR1 is SGHDT and CDR2 is YYEEEE.

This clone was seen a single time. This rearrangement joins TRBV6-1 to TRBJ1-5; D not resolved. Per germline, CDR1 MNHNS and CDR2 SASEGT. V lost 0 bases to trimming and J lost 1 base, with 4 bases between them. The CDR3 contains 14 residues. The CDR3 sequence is CASSEAASNQPQHF. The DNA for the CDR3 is TGTGCCAGCAGTGAAGCGGCAAGCAATCAGCCCCAGCATTTT.

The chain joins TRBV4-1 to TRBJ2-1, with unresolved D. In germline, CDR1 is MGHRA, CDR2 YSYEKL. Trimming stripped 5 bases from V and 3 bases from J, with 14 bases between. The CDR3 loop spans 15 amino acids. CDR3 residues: CASSSADIYYNEQFF. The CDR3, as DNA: TGCGCCAGCAGCTCAGCCGACATTTACTACAATGAGCAGTTCTTC.

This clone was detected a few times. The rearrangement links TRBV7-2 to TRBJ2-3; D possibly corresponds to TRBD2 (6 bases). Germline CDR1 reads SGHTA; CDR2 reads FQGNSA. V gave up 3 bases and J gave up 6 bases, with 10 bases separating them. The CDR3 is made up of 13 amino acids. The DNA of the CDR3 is TGTGCCAGCAGCTTCGCGGGGTCCGATACGCAGTATTTT. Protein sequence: CASSFAGSDTQYF.

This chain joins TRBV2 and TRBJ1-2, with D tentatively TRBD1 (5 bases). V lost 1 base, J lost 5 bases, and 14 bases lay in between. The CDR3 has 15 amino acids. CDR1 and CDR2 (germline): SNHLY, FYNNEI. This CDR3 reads CASSEVLPGRYGYTF. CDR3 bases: TGTGCCAGCAGTGAAGTATTACCAGGGCGATATGGCTACACCTTC.

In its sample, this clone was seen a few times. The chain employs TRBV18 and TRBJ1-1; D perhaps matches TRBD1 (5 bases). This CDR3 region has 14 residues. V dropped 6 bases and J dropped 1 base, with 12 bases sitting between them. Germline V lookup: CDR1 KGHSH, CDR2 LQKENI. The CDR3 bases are TGTGCCAGCTCCCGCGGGACGGGGAACACTGAAGCTTTCTTT. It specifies CASSRGTGNTEAFF.

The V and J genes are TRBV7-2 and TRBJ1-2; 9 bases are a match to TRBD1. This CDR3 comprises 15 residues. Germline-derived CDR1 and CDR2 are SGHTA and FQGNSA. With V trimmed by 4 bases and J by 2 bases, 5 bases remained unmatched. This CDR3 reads CASSSRDRENYGYTF. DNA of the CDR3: TGTGCCAGCAGCTCCCGGGACAGGGAGAACTATGGCTACACCTTC.

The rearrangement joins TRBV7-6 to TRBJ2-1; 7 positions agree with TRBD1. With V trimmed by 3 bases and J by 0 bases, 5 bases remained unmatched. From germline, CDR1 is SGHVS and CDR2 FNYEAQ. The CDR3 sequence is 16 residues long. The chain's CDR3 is CASSFEGASSYNEQFF. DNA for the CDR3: TGTGCCAGCAGCTTCGAGGGGGCCAGCTCCTACAATGAGCAGTTCTTC.

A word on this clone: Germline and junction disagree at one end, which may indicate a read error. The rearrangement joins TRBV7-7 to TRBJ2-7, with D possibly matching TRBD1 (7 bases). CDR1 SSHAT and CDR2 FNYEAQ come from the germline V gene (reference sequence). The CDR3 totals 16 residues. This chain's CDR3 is CASSPGGGSATYEQYF. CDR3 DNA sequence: TGTGCTAGCAGCCCAGGAGGGGGCAGCGCAACCTACGAGCAGTACTTC.